This passage covers 30 T cell receptor beta chains from one sample sequenced in a study of blood T cell repertoires in COVID-19. Assay: immunoSEQ multiplex PCR; the TCRdb copy retains only in-frame clones and omits some. The table lists about 210,000 clones, just under 85% of them singletons. The sample comprised peripheral blood. The receptors here all came from a woman aged 45-59 years with active or convalescent COVID-19.

The chain has TRBV5-1 and TRBJ2-3; D perhaps matches TRBD2 (6 bases). Trimming left V 1 base short and J 0 bases short, with 21 bases between. Germline lookup yields CDR1 SGHRS and CDR2 YFSETQ. This CDR3 region has 19 residues. CDR3 loop: CASSLWSGSGLTSTDTQYF. CDR3 bases: TGCGCCAGCAGCTTGTGGTCGGGGAGCGGGCTTACTAGCACAGATACGCAGTATTTT.

This clone was counted between two and nine times. The chain carries TRBV5-1 and TRBJ1-3, with D unresolved. The CDR3 is 15 residues long. Germline CDR1 and CDR2: SGHRS and YFSETQ. Trimming pared 4 bases from V and 0 bases from J, leaving 11 bases between. CDR3 sequence reads: CASSPVASSGNTIYF. The CDR3 nucleotides read TGCGCCAGCAGCCCAGTTGCCAGCTCTGGAAACACCATATATTTT.

This chain joins TRBV20-1 and TRBJ1-2; 9 nucleotides match TRBD1. Germline CDR1 is DFQATT and CDR2 is SNEGSKA (reference sequence). Trimming at V came to 4 bases and at J to 7 bases, leaving 1 base not matched to a gene. This CDR3 region has 11 residues. The CDR3 coding sequence is TGCAGTGCTACGGACAGGGGTGGCTACACCTTC. The encoded protein is CSATDRGGYTF.

This chain links TRBV6-5 with TRBJ2-1; D may be TRBD1 (5 bases). The CDR3 runs 12 residues. Per the germline V gene, CDR1 is MNHEY and CDR2 is SVGAGI. V shed 8 bases and J shed 4 bases, with 9 bases lying between them. This CDR3 is CASGRVYNEQFF. The CDR3, as DNA: TGTGCCAGCGGCAGGGTGTACAATGAGCAGTTCTTC.

The rearrangement uses TRBV28 and TRBJ2-7; D might be TRBD1 (5 bases). The CDR3 is made up of 16 amino acids. Per the germline V gene, CDR1 is MDHEN and CDR2 is SYDVKM. V lost 2 bases to trimming and J lost 3 bases, with 17 bases between them. DNA for the CDR3: TGTGCCAGCAGTTTAGCCCTCGACAGCCTCATCTACGAGCAGTACTTC. Translating it yields CASSLALDSLIYEQYF. Full variable domain (remainder filled in from reference TRBV28 and TRBJ2-7): DVKVTQSSRYLVKRTGEKVFLECVQDMDHENMFWYRQDPGLGLRLIYFSYDVKMKEKGDIPEGYSVSREKKERFSLILESASTNQTSMYLCASSLALDSLIYEQYFGPGTRLTVT.

The chain uses TRBV6-5 and TRBJ2-7; weak D call: TRBD1 (5 bases). The CDR3 extends over 14 amino acids. Germline CDR1 MNHEY, CDR2 SVGAGI. The germline V and J ends were trimmed by 10 bases and 5 bases, with 21 bases remaining between them. Here the CDR3 reads CATSFGASDDEQYF. The CDR3 bases are TGTGCCACCTCTTTTGGGGCTAGTGATGACGAGCAGTACTTC.

This clone was seen just once. This rearrangement joins TRBV2 to TRBJ1-6; 11 positions agree with TRBD1. V shed 6 bases and J 9 bases; nucleotides not matched to a gene: 1. In germline, CDR1 is SNHLY, CDR2 FYNNEI. This CDR3 has 13 residues. CDR3 residues: CASSGQGASPLHF. The CDR3 coding sequence is TGTGCCAGCAGCGGACAGGGGGCTTCACCCCTCCACTTT.

CDR3 in DNA: TGCGCCAGCAGCTTAGCGGGCACGTTAGAGCGAGCGCAGTACTTC. Translation: CASSLAGTLERAQYF. The chain is built from TRBV5-1 and TRBJ2-7; maybe TRBD2 (6 bases). Germline assignment: CDR1 SGHRS and CDR2 YFSETQ. The CDR3 is made up of 15 amino acids. V shed 2 bases and J shed 9 bases, with 21 bases lying between them.

In its sample, this clone was seen once. The rearrangement uses TRBV4-1 and TRBJ2-7; 8 positions agree with TRBD1. The CDR3 has 16 residues. V lost 3 bases and J lost 7; bases outside the gene matches: 14. Germline CDR1 is MGHRA and CDR2 is YSYEKL. This CDR3 is CASSHTQDRAPWEQYV. Written as DNA, the CDR3 is TGCGCCAGCAGCCATACCCAGGACAGGGCGCCCTGGGAGCAGTACGTC.

The V call is TRBV9, the J call TRBJ2-7; D perhaps matches TRBD2 (8 bases). This CDR3 has 16 residues. Germline-derived CDR1 and CDR2 are SGDLS and YYNGEE. V shed 0 bases and J shed 3 bases, with 16 bases lying between them. The CDR3 region has the DNA TGTGCCAGCAGCGTAGAGGGGGCTAGCGGGCTCTACGAGCAGTACTTC. It encodes CASSVEGASGLYEQYF. Complete variable domain (other parts from reference TRBV9 and TRBJ2-7): DSGVTQTPKHLITATGQRVTLRCSPRSGDLSVYWYQQSLDQGLQFLIQYYNGEERAKGNILERFSAQQFPDLHSELNLSSLELGDSALYFCASSVEGASGLYEQYFGPGTRLTVT.

The J gene is TRBJ1-6, the V gene TRBV5-5, with D unresolved. CDR1 and CDR2 from the germline V gene are SGHKS and YYEKEE (reference sequence). V shed 0 bases and J shed 7 bases, with 8 bases lying between them. This CDR3 region has 14 residues. CDR3 in amino acids: CASSLVTINSPLHF. In DNA, the CDR3 is TGTGCCAGCAGCTTGGTGACAATCAATTCACCCCTCCACTTT.

This sequence joins TRBV5-1 and TRBJ1-1; D may be TRBD1 (5 bases). Germline CDR1 and CDR2: SGHRS and YFSETQ. V lost 3 bases and J 1 base, leaving 10 bases between the germline ends. This CDR3 is built from 14 residues. The CDR3 DNA reads TGCGCCAGCAGCTGGGGGGGTCAGAACACTGAAGCTTTCTTT. It codes for CASSWGGQNTEAFF.

The chain recombines TRBV19 with TRBJ2-3; possibly TRBD2 for D (6 bases). The CDR3 consists of 16 residues. Trimming took off 5 bases at V and 0 bases at J, with 15 bases between the two ends. CDR1 is LNHDA, CDR2 SQIVND, per germline (reference sequence). For the CDR3, the DNA is TGTGCCAGTAGTTTCCCCGGGACTCCCAGCACAGATACGCAGTATTTT. Residues: CASSFPGTPSTDTQYF.

This chain links TRBV3-1 (or the pseudogene TRBV3-2) with TRBJ1-2; weak D call: TRBD1 (5 bases). The germline V gene encodes CDR1 LGHDT and CDR2 YNNKEL (reference sequence). This CDR3 is built from 14 residues. Between the trimmed V and J ends, which lost 3 bases and 0 bases, there was a span of 8 bases. DNA of the CDR3: TGTGCCAGCAGCCAGATGACAGCTAACTATGGCTACACCTTC. Translating it yields CASSQMTANYGYTF.

This clone appeared a single time. V usage is TRBV5-1 and J usage is TRBJ1-6; 8 bases fit TRBD1. The CDR3 is 17 residues long. Unmatched junction bases numbered 12, after V lost 3 bases and J lost 7 bases. Germline lookup yields CDR1 SGHRS and CDR2 YFSETQ. The CDR3 DNA reads as TGCGCCAGCAGCTGGGCACGACAGGGGCCTGGAAATTCACCCCTCCACTTT. Protein: CASSWARQGPGNSPLHF.

J is TRBJ2-2 and V is TRBV5-1, with TRBD2 matching 11 bases. The V and J ends lost 0 bases and 1 base, in that order; junction bases with no gene match: 8. The germline gives CDR1 SGHRS, CDR2 YFSETQ. The CDR3 extends over 19 amino acids. The CDR3: CASSLAPATSGGNTGELFF. The CDR3 coding sequence is TGCGCCAGCAGCTTGGCCCCGGCTACTAGCGGGGGGAACACCGGGGAGCTGTTTTTT.

This chain uses TRBV25-1 with TRBJ1-6; the D gene is possibly TRBD1 (6 bases). The CDR3 sequence is 14 residues long. Trimming left V 4 bases short and J 7 bases short, with 11 bases between. Germline CDR1 is MGHDK and CDR2 is SYGVNS. In DNA, the CDR3 is TGTGCCAGCAGTGGGCCAGGGGACAATTCACCCCTCCACTTT. Its protein is CASSGPGDNSPLHF.

The CDR3 reads CASSRGQGVSNQPQHF. DNA for the CDR3: TGTGCCAGTAGTAGGGGACAGGGTGTGAGCAATCAGCCCCAGCATTTT. The chain is built from TRBV19 and TRBJ1-5; the match to TRBD1 covers 9 bases. V gave up 4 bases and J gave up 1 base; unmatched junction bases: 5. The length of the CDR3 is 16 residues. Germline V gene sequence: CDR1 LNHDA, CDR2 SQIVND (reference sequence).

This chain uses TRBV7-8 with TRBJ2-3; TRBD2 matches 7 bases. The germline CDR1 and CDR2 sequences are SGHVS and FQNEAQ. The CDR3 has 15 residues. Trimming took 5 bases from V and 8 from J; bases not matched to a gene: 13. DNA of the CDR3: TGTGCCAGCAGCCCCCCGCCCGGGGGGATGGCTACGCAGTATTTT. Translated, it gives CASSPPPGGMATQYF.

The CDR3 spells CASSQVTGHGYTF. CDR3 in DNA: TGTGCCAGCAGCCAAGTAACAGGCCATGGCTACACCTTC. This sequence joins TRBV3-1 (or the pseudogene TRBV3-2) and TRBJ1-2; tentatively, D is TRBD1 (5 bases). Between the trimmed V and J ends, which lost 1 base and 6 bases, there was a span of 9 bases. The CDR3 extends over 13 amino acids. Looked up from germline, CDR1 is LGHDT and CDR2 is YNNKEL (reference sequence).

The chain couples TRBV6-5 to TRBJ1-6; a possible D gene is TRBD1 (5 bases). The CDR3 runs 16 residues. Trimming shortened V by 2 bases and J by 8 bases, and 16 bases separated the two germline ends. In germline, CDR1 is MNHEY, CDR2 SVGAGI. This chain's CDR3 is CASSYGHSPPDSPLHF. Here the CDR3 DNA reads TGTGCCAGCAGTTACGGACACTCCCCGCCGGATTCACCCCTCCACTTT.

As regards this clone: Germline and junction disagree at one end, which may indicate a read error. The genes are TRBV25-1 and TRBJ1-2; possibly TRBD1 for D (6 bases). Germline assignment: CDR1 MGHDK and CDR2 SYGVNS. This CDR3 comprises 12 residues. The CDR3 sequence is CASSEYPDRLNF. The CDR3 region has the DNA TGTGCCAGCAGTGAATACCCCGACAGGTTAAACTTC.

The chain couples TRBV19 to TRBJ1-2, with 9 bases fitting TRBD1. The CDR3 runs 16 residues. V shed 1 base, J shed 9 bases, and the junction held 12 bases outside the gene matches. Germline CDR1 is LNHDA and CDR2 is SQIVND (reference sequence). CDR3 coding DNA: TGTGCCAGTAGTATAGGAAGTAACAGGGGGCATCGGAGCTACACCTTC. Its translation: CASSIGSNRGHRSYTF.

This chain connects TRBV7-3 to TRBJ1-5; 9 bases fit TRBD1. Germline CDR1 reads SGHTA; CDR2 reads FQGTGA. The ends lost 3 bases at V and 7 bases at J; junction bases unmatched: 1. The CDR3 runs 13 residues. CDR3 nucleotides: TGTGCCAGCAGCTTGACAGGGGGACAGCCCCAGCATTTT. Translation gives CASSLTGGQPQHF.

The chain links TRBV10-3 to TRBJ2-7, with 8 positions matching TRBD1. The ends lost 6 bases at V and 0 bases at J; junction bases unmatched: 10. The length of the CDR3 is 16 residues. Germline CDR1 is ENHRY and CDR2 is SYGVKD. The CDR3 nucleotides are TGTGCCATCAGCCCGGGACAGGCTTATAGCTCCTACGAGCAGTACGTC. This encodes CAISPGQAYSSYEQYV.

The V gene is TRBV7-9, the J gene TRBJ1-5, with 9 positions matching TRBD1. Losses at the gene ends were 5 bases for V and 3 bases for J; bases not matched to a gene: 8. Per germline, CDR1 SEHNR and CDR2 FQNEAQ (reference sequence). This CDR3 contains 16 residues. The CDR3 loop is CASSPHGTGINQPQHF. Written as DNA, the CDR3 is TGTGCCAGCAGCCCCCACGGGACAGGGATCAATCAGCCCCAGCATTTT.

The J gene is TRBJ1-2, the V gene TRBV25-1; D is uncertain. Germline V gene lookup returns CDR1 MGHDK and CDR2 SYGVNS. CDR3 length: 12 residues. V was pared by 8 bases and J by 8 bases, with 15 bases between. The DNA for the CDR3 is TGTGCCAGCGTCGGGGATAGCGGGGGCTACACCTTC. The encoded protein is CASVGDSGGYTF.

V is TRBV7-9 and J is TRBJ2-1; the D gene is possibly TRBD2 (5 bases). V gave up 5 bases and J gave up 12 bases, with 11 bases separating them. This CDR3 contains 11 residues. Germline-derived CDR1 and CDR2 are SEHNR and FQNEAQ (reference sequence). The CDR3 region has the DNA TGTGCCAGCAGCCGGCGGGCAGGGCAGTTCTTC. This translates into CASSRRAGQFF.

This chain links TRBV27 with TRBJ2-3; 7 positions agree with TRBD2. The V gene's germline CDR1 is MNHEY and CDR2 SMNVEV (reference sequence). The trim removed 5 bases at V and 2 bases at J, leaving 7 bases unmatched. The CDR3 is 15 residues long. CDR3 nucleotide sequence: TGTGCCAGCAGTCCCCGGGACTACCACACAGATACGCAGTATTTT. Residues: CASSPRDYHTDTQYF.

V and J are TRBV6-5 and TRBJ1-2; 7 positions agree with TRBD1. The CDR3 extends over 14 amino acids. Germline V gives CDR1 MNHEY, CDR2 SVGAGI. Losses at the gene ends were 3 bases for V and 2 bases for J; bases not matched to a gene: 3. The CDR3 nucleotides are TGTGCCAGCAGTTATCTGGACAGGAACTATGGCTACACCTTC. This translates into CASSYLDRNYGYTF.